This T cell receptor (beta chain) appears in the sequencing data of a study of long-term antiretroviral therapy in people with HIV. No donor had fewer than one pre-ART PBMC sample or fewer than two post-ART PBMC samples. Researchers ran immunoSEQ v3.0 at survey level. TCRdb keeps only in-frame clones here, not all; method: immunoSEQ multiplex PCR. The data contain about 28,000 clones, about 88% of them singletons. To note about this clone: Its antigen is unknown.

Study conclusions and caveats: ART adherence, viral resistance and therapy changes were undocumented. Within the repertoire, clones expanded before ART were dominant at all time points.

Trimming took off 7 bases at V and 5 bases at J, with 3 bases between the two ends. Germline V CDR1 and CDR2: SQVTM, ANQGSEA. This CDR3 comprises 9 residues. The J gene is TRBJ2-1, the V gene TRBV29-1; D ambiguous. Sequencing used unsorted PBMCs, obtained 2 years after starting antiretroviral therapy. The receptor was derived from a man over 45 with HIV. This CDR3 reads CSDDNEQFF. Here the CDR3 DNA reads TGCAGCGATGACAATGAGCAGTTCTTC.